The 11 T cell receptor beta chains given below trace back to one sample, sequenced in a study of primary melanoma T cells and metastatic recurrence. Data came from immunoSEQ multiplex PCR; TCRdb stores just in-frame clones and leaves some out. The sample has 95 to 150 clones, about 72% seen once; the top ten hold more than 12%. Sequences were obtained from melanoma tumor tissue. These TCRs come from a human donor with melanoma.

This clone occurred a few times. This chain links TRBV30 with TRBJ2-1, with 9 bases lining up with TRBD2. CDR1 GTSNPN and CDR2 SVGIG come from the germline V gene (reference sequence). The CDR3 spans 14 residues. Trimming at V came to 1 base and at J to 7 bases, leaving 5 bases not matched to a gene. Here the CDR3 reads CAWSASGRRNEQFF. The CDR3 nucleotides read TGTGCCTGGAGTGCAAGCGGGAGGAGGAATGAGCAGTTCTTC.

The chain uses TRBV11-3 and TRBJ2-5; the match to TRBD2 covers 9 bases. CDR1 is SGHNT and CDR2 is YENEEA in the germline V gene. CDR3 length equals 16 residues. The ends lost 6 bases at V and 1 base at J; junction bases unmatched: 9. CDR3 residues: CASSPRLADPQETQYF. CDR3 in DNA: TGTGCCAGCAGTCCTCGACTAGCGGACCCCCAAGAGACCCAGTACTTC.

CDR3: CASSPVISGNTIYF. CDR3 bases: TGTGCCAGCAGCCCGGTTATCTCTGGAAACACCATATATTTT. The genes are TRBV6-8 and TRBJ1-3; the D is unclear. The CDR3 has 14 amino acids. V was trimmed by 6 bases and J by 0 bases, leaving 9 bases between them. The germline V gene has CDR1 MNHGY and CDR2 SAAAGT.

The J gene is TRBJ2-7, the V gene TRBV18; TRBD1 aligns across 7 bases. Germline V gene lookup returns CDR1 KGHSH and CDR2 LQKENI. Trimming took 6 bases from V and 3 from J; bases not matched to a gene: 8. The CDR3 consists of 14 residues. CDR3 region: CASSPRGNFYEQYF. DNA of the CDR3: TGTGCCAGCTCCCCCAGGGGGAACTTCTACGAGCAGTACTTC. Full variable domain (remainder filled in from reference TRBV18 and TRBJ2-7): NAGVMQNPRHLVRRRGQEARLRCSPMKGHSHVYWYRQLPEEGLKFMVYLQKENIIDESGMPKERFSAEFPKEGPSILRIQQVVRGDSAAYFCASSPRGNFYEQYFGPGTRLTVT.

This clone appeared a few times. This chain joins TRBV15 and TRBJ2-7; a weak D match, TRBD2 (6 bases). Germline CDR1 reads LNHNV; CDR2 reads YYDKDF (reference sequence). The germline V and J ends were trimmed by 1 base and 3 bases, with 16 bases remaining between them. The CDR3 sequence is 16 residues long. For the CDR3, the DNA is TGTGCCACCAGCAGAGGCGGGGCCAAAAAAGGCTACGAGCAGTACTTC. Its protein is CATSRGGAKKGYEQYF.

The J gene is TRBJ1-4, the V gene TRBV30, with TRBD1 matching 7 bases. V was pared by 0 bases and J by 8 bases, with 3 bases of the junction left unmatched. Looked up from germline, CDR1 is GTSNPN and CDR2 is SVGIG (reference sequence). This CDR3 has 13 amino acids. As DNA, the CDR3 is TGTGCCTGGAGTGTAGGCAGGGGGGAAAAACTGTTTTTT. The encoded protein is CAWSVGRGEKLFF. The complete variable domain, with remaining parts taken from reference TRBV30 and TRBJ1-4, reads SQTIHQWPATLVQPVGSPLSLECTVEGTSNPNLYWYRQAAGRGLQLLFYSVGIGQISSEVPQNLSASRPQDRQFILSSKKLLLSDSGFYLCAWSVGRGEKLFFGSGTQLSVL.

The chain recombines TRBV7-2 with TRBJ2-1, with TRBD2 matching 8 bases. Germline CDR1 is SGHTA and CDR2 is FQGNSA. Trimming at V came to 5 bases and at J to 6 bases, leaving 9 bases not matched to a gene. The CDR3 has 15 amino acids. CDR3 bases: TGTGCCAGCAGCCCCCCTTTCCGGGAGGGCAATGAGCAGTTCTTC. Protein product: CASSPPFREGNEQFF.

The chain joins TRBV14 to TRBJ2-6, with D possibly called TRBD1 or TRBD2 (5 bases each). CDR3 size: 15 residues. The V end lost 7 bases, the J end lost 3 bases, and 13 bases lay between the germline ends. Germline CDR1 reads SGHDN; CDR2 reads FVKESK. The CDR3 sequence: CASTLTGRGANVLTF. CDR3 in DNA: TGTGCCAGCACCCTGACGGGGCGTGGGGCCAACGTCCTGACTTTC.

This clone has just a few counts. The chain is built from TRBV15 and TRBJ2-7; TRBD2 aligns across 10 bases. The junction had 10 bases not matched to a gene; V was cut back by 5 bases and J by 3 bases. This CDR3 is built from 16 residues. The germline V gene encodes CDR1 LNHNV and CDR2 YYDKDF (reference sequence). The CDR3, as DNA: TGTGCCACCAGCCCTGGGACTAGCGCAAATGTCTACGAGCAGTACTTC. This codes for CATSPGTSANVYEQYF.

The J gene is TRBJ1-5, the V gene TRBV28, with D possibly being TRBD1 (6 bases). Germline lookup yields CDR1 MDHEN and CDR2 SYDVKM. The CDR3 is made up of 13 amino acids. The V end lost 5 bases, the J end lost 4 bases, and 9 bases lay between the germline ends. CDR3 DNA: TGTGCCAGCAGTCATCAGGGGAATCAGCCCCAGCATTTT. It yields the protein CASSHQGNQPQHF.

The chain couples TRBV7-6 to TRBJ2-6; D is unclear. The V and J ends lost 4 bases and 0 bases respectively, with 13 bases between them. The germline V gene encodes CDR1 SGHVS and CDR2 FNYEAQ. This CDR3 is built from 17 residues. CDR3 protein: CASSYGSSSSGANVLTF. The CDR3 DNA sequence: TGTGCCAGCAGCTATGGCAGTTCGAGCTCTGGGGCCAACGTCCTGACTTTC. Drawing the rest from reference TRBV7-6 and TRBJ2-6, the complete variable domain is GAGVSQSPRYKVTKRGQDVALRCDPISGHVSLYWYRQALGQGPEFLTYFNYEAQQDKSGLPNDRFSAERPEGSISTLTIQRTEQRDSAMYRCASSYGSSSSGANVLTFGAGSRLTVL.